These 32 T cell receptor beta chains came from one sample sequenced in a study of blood T cell repertoires in COVID-19. Clones were sequenced by immunoSEQ multiplex PCR, and TCRdb holds only the in-frame ones, with some missing. The sample records about 90,000 clones, about 85% being singletons. The sequenced material came from peripheral blood. The receptors here all came from a woman between 65 and 79 years old with active or convalescent COVID-19.

The chain recombines TRBV5-1 with TRBJ2-7, with a tentative D call TRBD1 (6 bases). Germline CDR1 is SGHRS and CDR2 is YFSETQ. V lost 4 bases and J 4 bases, leaving 27 bases between the germline ends. This CDR3 spans 18 amino acids. This CDR3 is CASSRGTSDRRLGYEQYF. The CDR3 DNA reads TGCGCCAGCAGCCGCGGAACCTCTGACAGGAGGTTGGGGTACGAGCAGTACTTC.

This chain uses TRBV4-1 with TRBJ1-1; D is perhaps TRBD1 (6 bases). CDR3 length: 14 residues. Per germline, CDR1 MGHRA and CDR2 YSYEKL. V was shortened by 4 bases and J by 4 bases, with 13 bases between the two germline ends. The CDR3 bases are TGCGCCAGCAGCCCCGCCAGGGGACGCACTGAAGCTTTCTTT. Residues: CASSPARGRTEAFF.

The chain links TRBV27 to TRBJ2-2; D unclear. Trimming left V 10 bases short and J 4 bases short, with 10 bases between. The CDR3 runs to 12 residues. Germline values: CDR1 MNHEY, CDR2 SMNVEV (reference sequence). CDR3 coding DNA: TGTGCCAACCGGAGCTTCACCGGGGAGCTGTTTTTT. This encodes CANRSFTGELFF.

This chain joins TRBV18 and TRBJ2-2, with 7 bases lining up with TRBD1. CDR3 length: 15 residues. In germline, CDR1 is KGHSH, CDR2 LQKENI. Trimming removed 4 bases from V and 1 base from J; junction bases left unmatched: 3. CDR3 residues: CASSQYRGNTGELFF. The CDR3 DNA reads as TGTGCCAGCTCACAGTACAGGGGGAACACCGGGGAGCTGTTTTTT.

The rearrangement joins TRBV28 to TRBJ1-5; TRBD1 might be the D (5 bases). V lost 10 bases to trimming and J lost 4 bases, with 14 bases between them. Germline V CDR1 and CDR2: MDHEN, SYDVKM. The CDR3 has 13 residues. In DNA form, the CDR3 reads TGTGCCACCCTGCTCGGGGGGAATCAGCCCCAGCATTTT. This sequence encodes CATLLGGNQPQHF.

This rearrangement joins TRBV3-1 (or the pseudogene TRBV3-2) to TRBJ2-3; TRBD2 matches at 7 bases. Per the germline V gene, CDR1 is LGHDT and CDR2 is YNNKEL (reference sequence). The CDR3 has 19 amino acids. Germline trimming cut 4 bases from V and 0 bases from J; bases unmatched to any gene: 16. The CDR3 DNA is TGTGCCAGCAGCCCTAGTAGGTGGCTAGCGGTCTTTAGCACAGATACGCAGTATTTT. Translating it yields CASSPSRWLAVFSTDTQYF.

The gene calls are TRBV10-3 and TRBJ1-4, with D possibly matching TRBD1 (5 bases). V was cut by 3 bases and J by 7 bases, with 12 bases left in between. This CDR3 has 14 residues. The germline gives CDR1 ENHRY, CDR2 SYGVKD. The CDR3 protein is CAISDRARGEKLFF. CDR3 DNA: TGTGCCATCAGTGACCGGGCTAGGGGTGAAAAACTGTTTTTT.

The table lists this clone with a count of one. An end of the junction does not agree with germline; a read error may underlie this. V usage is TRBV19 and J usage is TRBJ1-5; D is unclear. There are 14 residues in the CDR3. Germline V CDR1 and CDR2: LNHDA, SQIVND (reference sequence). In DNA form, the CDR3 reads TGTGCCAGTAGTATCGCAACCCCCCGGGGTGAGGTGGATTTT. It encodes CASSIATPRGEVDF.

The CDR3 protein is CASGSGVVREKLFF. The CDR3 DNA sequence: TGTGCCAGCGGATCAGGGGTAGTTCGTGAAAAACTGTTTTTT. The chain is built from TRBV28 and TRBJ1-4; TRBD1 might be the D (6 bases). Germline-derived CDR1 and CDR2 are MDHEN and SYDVKM. Trimming cost V 8 bases and J 7 bases, with 17 bases left between them. The CDR3 consists of 14 residues.

The chain couples TRBV29-1 to TRBJ2-1; D gene uncertain. The CDR3 consists of 13 residues. With 7 bases removed from V and 5 bases from J, the gap between germline ends came to 15 bases. From germline, CDR1 is SQVTM and CDR2 ANQGSEA. The CDR3 sequence: CSGAARINNEQFF. The CDR3, as DNA: TGCAGCGGGGCCGCACGGATAAACAATGAGCAGTTCTTC.

This clone came up a few times. This chain uses TRBV5-6 with TRBJ2-1, with D maybe TRBD2 (5 bases). The CDR3 totals 16 residues. Trimming removed 0 bases at V and 0 bases at J, with 10 bases between. CDR1 and CDR2 from the germline V gene are SGHDT and YYEEEE. The CDR3: CASSLARAGSYNEQFF. The CDR3 DNA reads as TGTGCCAGCAGCTTGGCGCGGGCCGGCTCCTACAATGAGCAGTTCTTC.

The chain combines TRBV3-1 (or the pseudogene TRBV3-2) with TRBJ2-7, with D possibly matching TRBD2 (5 bases). This CDR3 is 14 amino acids long. CDR1 and CDR2 (germline): LGHDT, YNNKEL (reference sequence). Trimming shortened V by 0 bases and J by 2 bases, and 8 bases separated the two germline ends. The CDR3 nucleotides read TGTGCCAGCAGCCAAGAAGAGGGCACCTACGAGCAGTACTTC. Translation: CASSQEEGTYEQYF.

V and J are TRBV7-9 and TRBJ2-2, with D tentatively TRBD1 (6 bases). Germline loops: CDR1 SEHNR, CDR2 FQNEAQ (reference sequence). The length of the CDR3 is 17 residues. V was clipped by 4 bases and J by 2 bases, with 17 bases between them. This CDR3 reads CASSWPPGHTNTGELFF. The CDR3 DNA reads TGTGCCAGCAGCTGGCCTCCGGGACACACAAACACCGGGGAGCTGTTTTTT.

The rearrangement joins TRBV19 to TRBJ1-2; D unclear. In germline, CDR1 is LNHDA, CDR2 SQIVND (reference sequence). V was cut by 6 bases and J by 3 bases, with 11 bases left in between. The CDR3 runs 13 residues. The CDR3 region has the DNA TGTGCCAGTAGCGGCCTGGGCGACTATGGCTACACCTTC. Residues: CASSGLGDYGYTF.

The V and J genes are TRBV27 and TRBJ1-2; unclear D gene. Germline CDR1 reads MNHEY; CDR2 reads SMNVEV (reference sequence). Trimming left V 5 bases short and J 2 bases short, with 18 bases between. The CDR3 is 16 amino acids. The CDR3 loop is CASSPERRGLNYGYTF. The CDR3 DNA follows: TGTGCCAGCAGTCCAGAGAGACGCGGGCTCAACTATGGCTACACCTTC.

The V call is TRBV29-1, the J call TRBJ2-7; TRBD1 is a possible D gene (6 bases). The CDR3 runs to 11 residues. Germline V gives CDR1 SQVTM, CDR2 ANQGSEA. The ends were cut back, 7 bases at V and 9 bases at J, with 16 bases in the middle. For the CDR3, the DNA is TGCAGCGCCCAGGACAGTATGCTGCAGTACTTC. Translating gives CSAQDSMLQYF.

The chain combines TRBV7-2 with TRBJ2-1; 9 nucleotides agree with TRBD1. The CDR3 length is 14 residues. J was trimmed by 5 bases and V by 7 bases; bases with no gene match: 6. Germline V lookup: CDR1 SGHTA, CDR2 FQGNSA. The CDR3 nucleotides read TGTGCCAGCAAACAGGGGGCGTTGAACAATGAGCAGTTCTTC. Protein product: CASKQGALNNEQFF.

A few counts support this clone. The chain has TRBV4-1 and TRBJ2-7, with 10 bases that match TRBD1. The CDR3 consists of 15 residues. Trimming cost V 4 bases and J 3 bases; bases outside gene matches: 6. CDR1 and CDR2 (germline): MGHRA, YSYEKL. Written as DNA, the CDR3 is TGCGCCAGCAGCCGCGCCGGGACAGGGGTCTACGAGCAGTACTTC. Translation gives CASSRAGTGVYEQYF.

The V and J genes are TRBV15 and TRBJ1-1; TRBD1 might be the D (5 bases). The CDR3 is 14 residues long. Germline loops: CDR1 LNHNV, CDR2 YYDKDF (reference sequence). Deletions cut 7 bases from V and 7 bases from J, with 19 bases between. The CDR3: CATNSGGRVGEAFF. CDR3 coding DNA: TGTGCCACCAACTCCGGGGGAAGGGTAGGTGAAGCTTTCTTT.

The J gene is TRBJ2-1, the V gene TRBV10-3; 8 bases fit TRBD1. The CDR3 covers 13 residues. The germline V gene has CDR1 ENHRY and CDR2 SYGVKD. Unmatched junction bases numbered 6, after V lost 11 bases and J lost 3 bases. The CDR3 DNA follows: TGTGCCGCAGGGGGACAGGTCTACAATGAGCAGTTCTTC. As protein: CAAGGQVYNEQFF.

J is TRBJ2-1 and V is TRBV3-1 (or the pseudogene TRBV3-2), with 13 bases lining up with TRBD2. This CDR3 is built from 17 residues. Germline V CDR1 and CDR2: LGHDT, YNNKEL (reference sequence). The ends lost 3 bases at V and 10 bases at J; junction bases unmatched: 12. The CDR3 bases are TGTGCCAGCAGCCATTCGGGACTAGCGGGGCCACGCTCCGAGCAGTTCTTC. Translation gives CASSHSGLAGPRSEQFF.

The V and J genes are TRBV7-2 and TRBJ1-1, with D possibly being TRBD1 (5 bases). Germline lookup yields CDR1 SGHTA and CDR2 FQGNSA. CDR3 size: 16 residues. Trimming took 3 bases from V and 4 from J, leaving 18 bases between them. The CDR3 coding sequence is TGTGCCAGCAGCTTTTCTGGGGCGGAAATACCCACTGAAGCTTTCTTT. Residues: CASSFSGAEIPTEAFF.

V is TRBV3-1 (or the pseudogene TRBV3-2) and J is TRBJ2-1; 8 bases fit TRBD1. Germline CDR1 reads LGHDT; CDR2 reads YNNKEL (reference sequence). V dropped 4 bases and J dropped 0; count of bases not matched to a gene: 2. This CDR3 is built from 15 residues. The CDR3 loop is CASSPGQASYNEQFF. CDR3 in DNA: TGTGCCAGCAGCCCGGGACAGGCCTCCTACAATGAGCAGTTCTTC.

V gene TRBV5-1 combines with J gene TRBJ2-7, with 12 bases identical to TRBD1. In germline, CDR1 is SGHRS, CDR2 YFSETQ. V lost 5 bases to trimming and J lost 7 bases; unmatched junction nucleotides: 10. The CDR3 has 15 residues. The CDR3 region is CASRPPGQGAREQYF. As DNA, the CDR3 is TGCGCCAGCAGACCTCCGGGACAGGGGGCTCGGGAGCAGTACTTC.

The V and J genes are TRBV4-3 and TRBJ1-1, with unresolved D. The V end lost 8 bases, the J end lost 0 bases, and 10 bases lay between the germline ends. The germline V gene has CDR1 LGHNA and CDR2 YSLEER. The CDR3 has 13 amino acids. In DNA, the CDR3 is TGCGCCAGCTCGCGAAGTGTGAACACTGAAGCTTTCTTT. This codes for CASSRSVNTEAFF.

The chain uses TRBV19 and TRBJ1-5; D is perhaps TRBD1 (6 bases). There are 18 residues in the CDR3. V lost 7 bases to trimming and J lost 0 bases, with 22 bases between them. CDR1 is LNHDA, CDR2 SQIVND, per germline (reference sequence). Here the CDR3 reads CASTLGGQMIHSNQPQHF. For the CDR3, the DNA is TGTGCCAGTACCCTGGGGGGGCAGATGATTCATAGCAATCAGCCCCAGCATTTT.

The chain joins TRBV2 to TRBJ1-2; 9 bases line up with TRBD1. CDR3 length: 14 amino acids. V was clipped by 5 bases and J by 4 bases; unmatched bases: 5. Germline V gene data show CDR1 as SNHLY and CDR2 as FYNNEI. The CDR3 coding sequence is TGTGCCAGCAGTTCGGACAGGGGTCTCTATGGCTACACCTTC. This translates into CASSSDRGLYGYTF.

The chain employs TRBV2 and TRBJ2-2, with TRBD2 matching over 10 bases. V lost 5 bases to trimming and J lost 6 bases; unmatched junction nucleotides: 3. The CDR3 covers 14 residues. Germline-derived CDR1 and CDR2 are SNHLY and FYNNEI. The CDR3 protein is CASSSSGGAGELFF. CDR3 DNA: TGTGCCAGCAGTTCGAGCGGGGGGGCCGGGGAGCTGTTTTTT.

The rearrangement links TRBV5-4 to TRBJ1-4; the D is unclear. Deletions cut 4 bases from V and 8 bases from J, with 12 bases between. Per germline, CDR1 SGHNT and CDR2 YYREEE (reference sequence). The CDR3 consists of 13 residues. The CDR3 nucleotides are TGTGCCAGCAGCCTCCCCAGCGGGGAAAAACTGTTTTTT. Its protein product is CASSLPSGEKLFF.

V gene TRBV3-1 (or the pseudogene TRBV3-2) combines with J gene TRBJ2-7; the match to TRBD2 covers 11 bases. The J segment lost 0 bases and the V segment lost 1 base, leaving 11 bases of the junction unmatched. This CDR3 comprises 19 residues. Per germline, CDR1 LGHDT and CDR2 YNNKEL (reference sequence). CDR3 amino acids: CASSQVTSGGPRSSYEQYF. In nucleotides, the CDR3 is TGTGCCAGCAGCCAAGTAACTAGCGGGGGCCCCAGGAGCTCCTACGAGCAGTACTTC.

The V gene is TRBV5-1, the J gene TRBJ2-7; 8 bases are a match to TRBD1. CDR3 size: 21 residues. Germline assignment: CDR1 SGHRS and CDR2 YFSETQ. After removal of 0 bases from V and 2 bases from J, the junction contained 22 bases not matched to a gene. The CDR3 sequence is CASSLGWGTGTGRSIAYEQYF. The CDR3 region has the DNA TGCGCCAGCAGCTTGGGCTGGGGCACCGGGACAGGTAGGTCGATTGCCTACGAGCAGTACTTC.

The rearrangement links TRBV7-9 to TRBJ2-3; no reliable D call. V was clipped by 3 bases and J by 2 bases, with 9 bases between them. CDR1 and CDR2 (germline): SEHNR, FQNEAQ (reference sequence). The CDR3 has 14 residues. The CDR3 loop reads CASSFIAITDTQYF. The CDR3 DNA is TGTGCCAGCAGCTTTATAGCTATCACAGATACGCAGTATTTT.